The 7 T cell receptor gamma chains below were found in one sample sequenced in a study of gamma-delta chains in newborns, infants, children. TCRdb redid clone calling on the reads using CATT. Of approximately 800 gamma-chain clones in the sample, roughly 53% were seen once. The material sequenced was blood. The receptors originated from a child who was a newborn, infant or young child, either healthy, febrile or measles-vaccinated (not recorded which).

This rearrangement joins TRGV5 to TRGJ1 or TRGJ2. Germline matching of the DNA provided the J gene here, since TCRdb leaves it blank. The germline CDR1 and CDR2 sequences are VINAFY and YDVSNSKD. This CDR3 has 11 amino acids. Germline trimming cut 0 bases from V and 12 bases from J; bases unmatched to any gene: 5. The CDR3 DNA is TGTGCCACCTGGGACAGGCTTGGGAAACTCTTT. It is translated as CATWDRLGKLF.

Regarding this clone: Relative to the germline gene, one junction end is altered; a read error may explain this. This chain links TRGV5 with TRGJ1 or TRGJ2. As TCRdb names no J gene, one was assigned here on the basis of a DNA match to germline. This CDR3 region has 14 residues. Looked up from germline, CDR1 is VINAFY and CDR2 is YDVSNSKD. The chain's CDR3 is CANWDRRNYYKKLF. The CDR3 DNA sequence: TGTGCCAACTGGGACAGGCGGAATTATTATAAGAAACTCTTT.

The gene calls are TRGV9 and TRGJ1 or TRGJ2. As TCRdb names no J gene, one was assigned here on the basis of a DNA match to germline. The CDR3 sequence is 11 residues long. Germline loops: CDR1 GITISATS, CDR2 ISYDGTV (reference sequence). The ends lost 3 bases at V and 10 bases at J; junction bases unmatched: 6. CDR3 residues: CALWESRKKLF. In nucleotides, the CDR3 is TGTGCCTTGTGGGAGTCTCGCAAGAAACTCTTT.

Comments on this clone: This may stem from a read error, because a much larger clone lies one nucleotide away. This CDR3 is also generated by other DNA sequences in the sample. V and J are TRGV9 and TRGJP. Because TCRdb records no J gene, it was assigned here through a match of the DNA to germline. The CDR3 sequence is 16 residues long. J was trimmed by 4 bases and V by 2 bases; bases with no gene match: 2. In germline, CDR1 is GITISATS, CDR2 ISYDGTV (reference sequence). As DNA, the CDR3 is TGTGCCTTGTGGGAGGGCCAAGAGTTGGGCAAAAAAATCAAGGTATTT. Protein sequence: CALWEGQELGKKIKVF.

This clone was counted between two and nine times. This CDR3 is CATWDENYYKKLF. CDR3 in DNA: TGTGCCACCTGGGACGAGAATTATTATAAGAAACTCTTT. V usage is TRGV2 and J usage is TRGJ1 or TRGJ2. TCRdb offers no J gene call, so here the DNA was matched to germline to obtain one. J gave up 0 bases and V 2 bases, and 1 base lay outside the gene matches. Germline V gives CDR1 EGSNGY, CDR2 YDSYNSKV. The CDR3 length is 13 residues.

This clone appeared a few times. V gene TRGV9 combines with J gene TRGJ1 or TRGJ2. The J gene is absent in TCRdb and was assigned here via DNA matching to germline. V shed 6 bases and J 7 bases; nucleotides not matched to a gene: 3. Germline CDR1 reads GITISATS; CDR2 reads ISYDGTV (reference sequence). This CDR3 comprises 10 residues. DNA of the CDR3: TGTGCCTTGTGGCGGTATAAGAAACTCTTT. Translation gives CALWRYKKLF.

V usage is TRGV3 and J usage is TRGJ1 or TRGJ2. The J gene, not given by TCRdb, was assigned here from a germline match of the nucleotide sequence. The CDR3 runs 13 residues. CDR1 and CDR2 from the germline V gene are VTNTFY and YDVSTARD (reference sequence). With V trimmed by 0 bases and J by 5 bases, 4 bases remained unmatched. In DNA, the CDR3 is TGTGCCACCTGGGACAGGTTTAATTATAAGAAACTCTTT. Translation: CATWDRFNYKKLF.